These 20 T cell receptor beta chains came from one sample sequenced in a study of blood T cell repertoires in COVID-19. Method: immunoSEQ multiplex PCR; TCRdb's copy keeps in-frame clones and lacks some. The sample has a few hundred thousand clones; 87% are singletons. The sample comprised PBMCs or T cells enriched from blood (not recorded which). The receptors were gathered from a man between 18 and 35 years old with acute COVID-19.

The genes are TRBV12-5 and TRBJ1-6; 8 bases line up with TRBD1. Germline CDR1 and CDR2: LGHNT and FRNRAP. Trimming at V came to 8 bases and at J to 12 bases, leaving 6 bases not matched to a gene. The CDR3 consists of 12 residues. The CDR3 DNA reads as TGTGCTAGTAGGGCAGGGGGCGAACCCCTCCACTTT. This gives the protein CASRAGGEPLHF.

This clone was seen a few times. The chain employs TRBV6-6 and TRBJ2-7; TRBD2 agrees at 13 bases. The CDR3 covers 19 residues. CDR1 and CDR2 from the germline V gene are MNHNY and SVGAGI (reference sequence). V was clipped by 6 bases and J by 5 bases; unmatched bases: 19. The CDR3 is CASSSLDRRTSGRVNEQYF. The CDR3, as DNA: TGTGCCAGCAGCTCTTTGGACAGACGGACTAGCGGGAGAGTTAACGAGCAGTACTTC.

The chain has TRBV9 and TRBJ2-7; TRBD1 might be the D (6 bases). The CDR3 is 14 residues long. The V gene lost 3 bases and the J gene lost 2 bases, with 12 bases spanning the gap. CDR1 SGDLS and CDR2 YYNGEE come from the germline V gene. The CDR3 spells CASSAPGQTYEQYF. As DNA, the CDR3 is TGTGCCAGCAGCGCCCCGGGACAAACCTACGAGCAGTACTTC.

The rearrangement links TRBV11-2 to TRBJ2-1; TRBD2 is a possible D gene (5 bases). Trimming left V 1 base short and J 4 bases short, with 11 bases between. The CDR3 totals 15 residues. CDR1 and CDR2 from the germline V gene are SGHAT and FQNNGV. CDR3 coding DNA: TGTGCCAGCAGCTTAGGACCCGGAGGATACAATGAGCAGTTCTTC. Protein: CASSLGPGGYNEQFF.

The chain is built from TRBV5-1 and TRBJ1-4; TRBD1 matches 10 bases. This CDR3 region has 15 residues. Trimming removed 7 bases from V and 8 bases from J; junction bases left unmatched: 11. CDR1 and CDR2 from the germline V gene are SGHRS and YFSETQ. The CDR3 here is CASSVSGTGVEKLFF. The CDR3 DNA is TGCGCCAGCTCGGTATCCGGGACAGGGGTCGAAAAACTGTTTTTT.

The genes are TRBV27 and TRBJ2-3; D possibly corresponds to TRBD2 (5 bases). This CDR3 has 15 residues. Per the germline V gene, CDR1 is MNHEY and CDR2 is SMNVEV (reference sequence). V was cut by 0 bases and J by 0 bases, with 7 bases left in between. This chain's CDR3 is CASSLSSGSTDTQYF. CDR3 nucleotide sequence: TGTGCCAGCAGTTTATCAAGCGGCAGCACAGATACGCAGTATTTT.

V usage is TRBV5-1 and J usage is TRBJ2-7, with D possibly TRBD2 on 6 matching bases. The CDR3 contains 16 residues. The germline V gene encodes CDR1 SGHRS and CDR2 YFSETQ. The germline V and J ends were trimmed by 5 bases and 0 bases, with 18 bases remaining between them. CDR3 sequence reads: CASSFARRGNSYEQYF. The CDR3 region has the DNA TGCGCCAGCAGTTTTGCACGGAGGGGAAACTCCTACGAGCAGTACTTC.

The CDR3 is CASSQTGGWNQPQHF. The CDR3 nucleotides read TGTGCCAGCAGTCAAACAGGGGGATGGAATCAGCCCCAGCATTTT. The chain links TRBV6-2 or TRBV6-3 to TRBJ1-5, with 8 bases lining up with TRBD1. CDR1 is MNHEY and CDR2 is SVGEGT in the germline V gene. J lost 4 bases, V lost 5 bases, and 7 bases had no gene match. The CDR3 extends over 15 amino acids.

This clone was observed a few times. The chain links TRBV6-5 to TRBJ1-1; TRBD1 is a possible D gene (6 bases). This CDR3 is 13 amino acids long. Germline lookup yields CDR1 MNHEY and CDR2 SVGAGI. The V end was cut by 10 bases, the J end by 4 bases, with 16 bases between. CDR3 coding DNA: TGTGCCACCCGTAGGGAGGGGGGCACTGAAGCTTTCTTT. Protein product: CATRREGGTEAFF.

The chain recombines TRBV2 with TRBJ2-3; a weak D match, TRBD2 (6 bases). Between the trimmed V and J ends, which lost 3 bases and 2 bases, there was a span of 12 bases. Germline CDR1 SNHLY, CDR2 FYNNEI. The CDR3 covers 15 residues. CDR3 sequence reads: CASSDLGTYTDTQYF. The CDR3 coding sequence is TGTGCCAGCAGTGACCTTGGGACTTACACAGATACGCAGTATTTT.

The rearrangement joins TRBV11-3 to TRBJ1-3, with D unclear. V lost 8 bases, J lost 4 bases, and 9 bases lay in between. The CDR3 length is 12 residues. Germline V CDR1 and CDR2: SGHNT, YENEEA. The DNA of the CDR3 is TGTGCCAGCTCCGACTTGGGAAACACCATATATTTT. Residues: CASSDLGNTIYF.

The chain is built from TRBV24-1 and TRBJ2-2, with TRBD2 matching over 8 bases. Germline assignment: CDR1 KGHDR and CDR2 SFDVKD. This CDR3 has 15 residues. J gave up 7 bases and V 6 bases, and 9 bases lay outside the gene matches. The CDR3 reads CATSSAAGELGELFF. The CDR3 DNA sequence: TGTGCCACCAGTAGCGCAGCGGGAGAGCTCGGGGAGCTGTTTTTT.

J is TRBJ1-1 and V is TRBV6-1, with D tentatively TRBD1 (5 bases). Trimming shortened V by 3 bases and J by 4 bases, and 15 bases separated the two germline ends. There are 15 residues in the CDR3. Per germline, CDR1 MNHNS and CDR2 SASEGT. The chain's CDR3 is CASSELSWGGTEAFF. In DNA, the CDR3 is TGTGCCAGCAGTGAGCTCAGTTGGGGCGGCACTGAAGCTTTCTTT.

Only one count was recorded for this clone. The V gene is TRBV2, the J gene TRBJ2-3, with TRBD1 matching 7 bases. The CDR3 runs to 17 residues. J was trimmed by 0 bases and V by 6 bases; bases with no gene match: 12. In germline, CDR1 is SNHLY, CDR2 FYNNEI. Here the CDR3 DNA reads TGTGCCAGCAGGGACCCGGGACAGATCAAGAGCACAGATACGCAGTATTTT. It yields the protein CASRDPGQIKSTDTQYF.

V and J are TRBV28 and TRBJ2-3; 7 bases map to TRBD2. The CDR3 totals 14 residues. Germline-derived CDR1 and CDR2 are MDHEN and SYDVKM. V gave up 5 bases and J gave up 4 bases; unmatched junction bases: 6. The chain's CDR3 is CASSQRGGPDTQYF. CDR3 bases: TGTGCCAGCAGTCAGCGGGGAGGCCCAGATACGCAGTATTTT.

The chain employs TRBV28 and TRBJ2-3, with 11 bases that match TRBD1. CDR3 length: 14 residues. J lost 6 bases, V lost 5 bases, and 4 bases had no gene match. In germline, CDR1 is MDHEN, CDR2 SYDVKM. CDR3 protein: CASSGQGAVDTQYF. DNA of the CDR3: TGTGCCAGCAGTGGACAGGGGGCCGTCGATACGCAGTATTTT.

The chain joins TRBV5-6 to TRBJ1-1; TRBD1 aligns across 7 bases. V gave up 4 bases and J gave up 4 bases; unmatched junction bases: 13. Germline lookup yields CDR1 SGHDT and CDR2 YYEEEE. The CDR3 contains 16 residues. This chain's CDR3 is CASSPYADRVSTEAFF. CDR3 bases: TGTGCCAGCAGCCCCTATGCCGACAGGGTAAGCACTGAAGCTTTCTTT.

The CDR3 loop reads CASSGQDNYGYTF. The CDR3 DNA is TGTGCCAGCAGTGGACAAGATAACTATGGCTACACCTTC. The chain uses TRBV2 and TRBJ1-2; D call uncertain. The CDR3 is 13 amino acids. Between the trimmed V and J ends, which lost 4 bases and 1 base, there was a span of 7 bases. Germline V gene data show CDR1 as SNHLY and CDR2 as FYNNEI. The full variable domain, rest sourced from reference TRBV2 and TRBJ1-2, is EPEVTQTPSHQVTQMGQEVILRCVPISNHLYFYWYRQILGQKVEFLVSFYNNEISEKSEIFDDQFSVERPDGSNFTLKIRSTKLEDSAMYFCASSGQDNYGYTFGSGTRLTVV.

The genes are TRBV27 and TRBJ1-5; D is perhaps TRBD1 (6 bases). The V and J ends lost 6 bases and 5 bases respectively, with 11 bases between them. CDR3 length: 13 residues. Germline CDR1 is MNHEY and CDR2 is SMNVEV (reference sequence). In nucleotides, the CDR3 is TGTGCCAGCAGAAGGGACACGTATCAGCCCCAGCATTTT. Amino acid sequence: CASRRDTYQPQHF.

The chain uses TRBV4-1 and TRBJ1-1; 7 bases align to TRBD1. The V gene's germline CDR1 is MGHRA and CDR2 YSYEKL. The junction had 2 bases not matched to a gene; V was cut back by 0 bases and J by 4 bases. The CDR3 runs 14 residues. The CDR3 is CASSQETGRTEAFF. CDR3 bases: TGCGCCAGCAGCCAAGAGACAGGGCGCACTGAAGCTTTCTTT.